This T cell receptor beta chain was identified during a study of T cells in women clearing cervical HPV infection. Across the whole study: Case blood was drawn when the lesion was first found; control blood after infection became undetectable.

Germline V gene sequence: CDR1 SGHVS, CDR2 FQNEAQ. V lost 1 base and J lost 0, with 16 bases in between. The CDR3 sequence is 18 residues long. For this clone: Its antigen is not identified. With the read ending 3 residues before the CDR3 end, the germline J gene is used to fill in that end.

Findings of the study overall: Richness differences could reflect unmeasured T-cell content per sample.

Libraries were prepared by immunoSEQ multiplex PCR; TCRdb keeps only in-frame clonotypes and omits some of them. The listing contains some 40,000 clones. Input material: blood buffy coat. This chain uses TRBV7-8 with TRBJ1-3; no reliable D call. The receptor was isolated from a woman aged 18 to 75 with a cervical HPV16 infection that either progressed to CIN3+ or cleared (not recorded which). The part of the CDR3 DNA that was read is TGTGCCAGCAGCTTAGTCCTTGCGTCCGCTAGCTCTGGAAACACC. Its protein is CASSLVLASASSGNT. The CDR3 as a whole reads CASSLVLASASSGNTIYF.